What follows are 24 T cell receptor beta chains derived from one specimen sequenced in a study of blood T cell repertoires in COVID-19. Some clones are missing from TCRdb's copy, which holds only in-frame ones; the method was immunoSEQ multiplex PCR. This sample carries around 260,000 clones, 86% of them seen once, and the ten largest clones take 3%. Specimen: peripheral blood. These receptors were taken from a woman in her twenties or thirties with active or convalescent COVID-19.

The chain recombines TRBV7-6 with TRBJ2-5, with a weak D call TRBD2 (6 bases). The CDR3 covers 15 residues. From germline, CDR1 is SGHVS and CDR2 FNYEAQ. Trimming removed 8 bases from V and 0 bases from J, with 16 bases in between. This chain's CDR3 is CASGATASDQETQYF. The CDR3 DNA follows: TGTGCCAGCGGTGCGACAGCTAGCGACCAAGAGACCCAGTACTTC.

The CDR3: CATSLFATGNGYTF. In nucleotides, the CDR3 is TGTGCCACCAGCCTCTTTGCTACAGGGAACGGCTACACCTTC. V and J are TRBV15 and TRBJ1-2; possible D gene TRBD1, 6 bases. CDR1 is LNHNV and CDR2 is YYDKDF in the germline V gene (reference sequence). Trimming left V 5 bases short and J 8 bases short, with 18 bases between. The CDR3 is 14 residues long.

This clone was seen more than once but under ten times. The rearrangement links TRBV19 to TRBJ1-5, with 12 bases identical to TRBD1. V gave up 6 bases and J gave up 0 bases; unmatched junction bases: 6. Per the germline V gene, CDR1 is LNHDA and CDR2 is SQIVND (reference sequence). This CDR3 has 17 amino acids. Here the CDR3 reads CASSPGQGARSNQPQHF. In DNA form, the CDR3 reads TGTGCCAGTAGCCCGGGACAGGGGGCCCGTAGCAATCAGCCCCAGCATTTT.

The V call is TRBV7-3, the J call TRBJ2-1, with 10 bases aligning to TRBD1. Trimming took 2 bases from V and 12 from J; bases not matched to a gene: 4. In germline, CDR1 is SGHTA, CDR2 FQGTGA. The CDR3 consists of 13 residues. In DNA, the CDR3 is TGTGCCAGCAGCTTACGACAGGGGGCGCGGCAGTTCTTC. The encoded protein is CASSLRQGARQFF.

The chain couples TRBV7-2 to TRBJ1-1; D may be TRBD1 (6 bases). The CDR3 is made up of 15 amino acids. The ends were cut back, 5 bases at V and 6 bases at J, with 19 bases in the middle. Germline V lookup: CDR1 SGHTA, CDR2 FQGNSA. The CDR3: CASSIGGGPGAEAFF. The CDR3 DNA follows: TGTGCCAGCAGCATCGGCGGGGGGCCGGGTGCTGAAGCTTTCTTT.

This sequence joins TRBV5-4 and TRBJ2-7; the D gene is possibly TRBD1 (5 bases). Germline CDR1 reads SGHNT; CDR2 reads YYREEE (reference sequence). Trimming pared 4 bases from V and 5 bases from J, leaving 19 bases between. The CDR3 runs to 15 residues. CDR3 nucleotide sequence: TGTGCCAGCAGCCGGTCCGGGCCCTCCAGGGACGAGCAGTACTTC. It encodes CASSRSGPSRDEQYF.

On this clone: This sample includes further DNA sequences coding for the same CDR3. J is TRBJ2-2 and V is TRBV7-2; unclear D gene. Trimming took off 3 bases at V and 2 bases at J, with 7 bases between the two ends. CDR1 and CDR2 (germline): SGHTA, FQGNSA. This CDR3 region has 14 residues. CDR3 residues: CASSLAGNTGELFF. CDR3 DNA: TGTGCCAGCAGCTTGGCAGGCAACACCGGGGAGCTGTTTTTT.

V usage is TRBV9 and J usage is TRBJ2-1; 15 bases line up with TRBD2. CDR3 length: 17 amino acids. Germline trimming cut 4 bases from V and 8 bases from J; bases unmatched to any gene: 10. Germline V lookup: CDR1 SGDLS, CDR2 YYNGEE. The CDR3 here is CASSSGLAGGPYDEQFF. The CDR3 DNA sequence: TGTGCCAGCAGCTCCGGACTAGCGGGGGGGCCTTACGATGAGCAGTTCTTC.

The chain couples TRBV3-1 (or the pseudogene TRBV3-2) to TRBJ2-1; 7 nucleotides agree with TRBD2. This CDR3 is 13 amino acids long. J was trimmed by 10 bases and V by 4 bases; bases with no gene match: 7. In germline, CDR1 is LGHDT, CDR2 YNNKEL (reference sequence). CDR3 in DNA: TGTGCCAGCAGCCCGGTTTGGGAGGGAGAGCAGTTCTTC. Translated: CASSPVWEGEQFF.

The chain links TRBV18 to TRBJ1-1; D is undetermined. V lost 3 bases, J lost 1 base, and 9 bases lay in between. The CDR3 length is 14 residues. From germline, CDR1 is KGHSH and CDR2 LQKENI. This CDR3 is CASSPQVWNTEAFF. CDR3 sequence (DNA): TGTGCCAGCTCACCTCAGGTATGGAACACTGAAGCTTTCTTT.

V and J are TRBV7-9 and TRBJ1-1; 7 nucleotides match TRBD1. Germline assignment: CDR1 SEHNR and CDR2 FQNEAQ (reference sequence). Germline trimming cut 4 bases from V and 1 base from J; bases unmatched to any gene: 3. The CDR3 covers 14 residues. CDR3 bases: TGTGCCAGCAGCTCGGGACAGACGAACACTGAAGCTTTCTTT. Its translation: CASSSGQTNTEAFF.

The CDR3 region has the DNA TGTGCCAGCTCTATGGACAGGATCAATCAGCCCCAGCATTTT. This encodes CASSMDRINQPQHF. This chain uses TRBV18 with TRBJ1-5; 7 nucleotides match TRBD1. The CDR3 is made up of 14 amino acids. The V gene end was trimmed by 6 bases and the J gene end by 3 bases; junction bases not matched to a gene: 5. Germline assignment: CDR1 KGHSH and CDR2 LQKENI.

V usage is TRBV28 and J usage is TRBJ1-4; possible D gene TRBD1, 6 bases. CDR1 is MDHEN and CDR2 is SYDVKM in the germline V gene. V gave up 3 bases and J gave up 6 bases, with 14 bases separating them. This CDR3 region has 15 residues. In DNA form, the CDR3 reads TGTGCCAGCAGTTTCCCGGGACATACGTATGAAAAACTGTTTTTT. Its translation: CASSFPGHTYEKLFF.

Only one count was recorded for this clone. The rearrangement joins TRBV6-2 or TRBV6-3 to TRBJ2-2; 7 bases are shared with TRBD2. The CDR3 is 15 amino acids. The germline V gene encodes CDR1 MNHEY and CDR2 SVGEGT. V was pared by 6 bases and J by 4 bases, with 8 bases of the junction left unmatched. The CDR3: CASSPWGGGTGELFF. CDR3 in DNA: TGTGCCAGCAGCCCCTGGGGGGGTGGCACCGGGGAGCTGTTTTTT.

J is TRBJ1-6 and V is TRBV19; D might be TRBD1 (5 bases). Between the trimmed V and J ends, which lost 3 bases and 6 bases, there was a span of 12 bases. Germline CDR1 and CDR2: LNHDA and SQIVND (reference sequence). CDR3 length: 15 amino acids. CDR3 region: CASSIIAGRNSPLHF. The CDR3 DNA follows: TGTGCCAGTAGTATCATCGCAGGGCGTAATTCACCCCTCCACTTT. The whole variable domain, remainder taken from reference TRBV19 and TRBJ1-6, is DGGITQSPKYLFRKEGQNVTLSCEQNLNHDAMYWYRQDPGQGLRLIYYSQIVNDFQKGDIAEGYSVSREKKESFPLTVTSAQKNPTAFYLCASSIIAGRNSPLHFGNGTRLTVT.

This chain links TRBV10-2 with TRBJ2-5, with 10 bases aligning to TRBD2. Germline assignment: CDR1 WSHSY and CDR2 SAAADI. This CDR3 has 14 residues. With 7 bases clipped from V and 0 bases from J, the junction kept 2 bases outside the gene matches. The CDR3, as DNA: TGCGCCAGCAACGGACTAGCGGACCAAGAGACCCAGTACTTC. Encoded protein: CASNGLADQETQYF.

V gene TRBV4-1 combines with J gene TRBJ1-2; D is possibly TRBD1 (5 bases). CDR1 and CDR2 (germline): MGHRA, YSYEKL. Trimming cost V 5 bases and J 8 bases, with 12 bases left between them. This CDR3 region has 12 residues. Written as DNA, the CDR3 is TGCGCCAGCAGCGCCGGGGGAAGAGGCTACACCTTC. It translates to CASSAGGRGYTF.

The CDR3 here is CASSPMGAGLIQPQHF. The CDR3 coding sequence is TGTGCCAGCAGCCCAATGGGTGCAGGGCTTATTCAGCCCCAGCATTTT. The rearrangement joins TRBV28 to TRBJ1-5; D possibly corresponds to TRBD1 (5 bases). Deletions cut 6 bases from V and 6 bases from J, with 21 bases between. Germline CDR1 MDHEN, CDR2 SYDVKM. This CDR3 spans 16 amino acids.

The rearrangement joins TRBV29-1 to TRBJ1-2, with TRBD1 identical over 9 bases. Germline lookup yields CDR1 SQVTM and CDR2 ANQGSEA. The V segment lost 2 bases and the J segment 1 base; nucleotides outside the gene matches: 5. The CDR3 loop spans 15 amino acids. The CDR3 sequence is CSVEPGQGNNYGYTF. CDR3 in DNA: TGCAGCGTTGAACCCGGACAGGGGAATAACTATGGCTACACCTTC. The full variable domain, with the rest looked up from reference TRBV29-1 and TRBJ1-2, is SAVISQKPSRDICQRGTSLTIQCQVDSQVTMMFWYRQQPGQSLTLIATANQGSEATYESGFVIDKFPISRPNLTFSTLTVSNMSPEDSSIYLCSVEPGQGNNYGYTFGSGTRLTVV.

This CDR3 reads CAWSDGQGADEQYF. CDR3 coding DNA: TGTGCCTGGAGTGATGGACAGGGGGCCGACGAGCAGTACTTC. The rearrangement joins TRBV30 to TRBJ2-7; 11 bases match TRBD1. V trimming: 1 base; J trimming: 5 bases; junction bases outside the gene matches: 4. Germline values: CDR1 GTSNPN, CDR2 SVGIG (reference sequence). CDR3 size: 14 residues.

The sample holds a few counts of this clone. The rearrangement links TRBV7-2 to TRBJ1-1; D gene ambiguous. V was cut by 3 bases and J by 4 bases, with 9 bases left in between. Germline values: CDR1 SGHTA, CDR2 FQGNSA. The CDR3 is 13 residues long. The CDR3 DNA is TGTGCCAGCAGCTTGCAGTTGTCCACTGAAGCTTTCTTT. As protein: CASSLQLSTEAFF. Looking up the rest from reference TRBV7-2 and TRBJ1-1 gives the full variable domain: GAGVSQSPSNKVTEKGKDVELRCDPISGHTALYWYRQSLGQGLEFLIYFQGNSAPDKSGLPSDRFSAERTGGSVSTLTIQRTQQEDSAVYLCASSLQLSTEAFFGQGTRLTVV.

The gene calls are TRBV6-1 and TRBJ1-5; unclear D gene. The CDR3 totals 14 residues. Between the trimmed V and J ends, which lost 2 bases and 5 bases, there was a span of 10 bases. The germline CDR1 and CDR2 sequences are MNHNS and SASEGT. The CDR3 sequence: CASSETLRYQPQHF. CDR3 bases: TGTGCCAGCAGTGAAACCCTGAGATATCAGCCCCAGCATTTT.

V gene TRBV7-6 combines with J gene TRBJ2-2; TRBD1 might be the D (6 bases). The germline V and J ends were trimmed by 7 bases and 3 bases, with 9 bases remaining between them. Germline V gives CDR1 SGHVS, CDR2 FNYEAQ. This CDR3 contains 13 residues. This CDR3 is CASIQGHTGELFF. In nucleotides, the CDR3 is TGTGCCAGCATCCAGGGGCACACCGGGGAGCTGTTTTTT. The full variable domain, rest sourced from reference TRBV7-6 and TRBJ2-2, is GAGVSQSPRYKVTKRGQDVALRCDPISGHVSLYWYRQALGQGPEFLTYFNYEAQQDKSGLPNDRFSAERPEGSISTLTIQRTEQRDSAMYRCASIQGHTGELFFGEGSRLTVL.

The V and J genes are TRBV15 and TRBJ1-1; no firm D call. Germline V CDR1 and CDR2: LNHNV, YYDKDF (reference sequence). There are 13 residues in the CDR3. Deletions cut 5 bases from V and 3 bases from J, with 10 bases between. In nucleotides, the CDR3 is TGTGCCACCAGCGGCGGTGTTGACACTGAAGCTTTCTTT. Translating it yields CATSGGVDTEAFF.